This T cell receptor (beta chain) derives from a study of shared clonotypes between healthy human individuals. Study context: For every donor, three CD4 naive, three CD4 memory, two CD8 naive and one CD8 memory plates were used. Study findings and constraints: Researchers sampled blood only, noting tissue repertoires likely differ.

This CDR3 spans 16 amino acids. Germline assignment: CDR1 ENHRY and CDR2 SYGVKD. The V end was cut by 0 bases, the J end by 3 bases, with 14 bases between. The DNA input per sorted-subset replicate PCR was roughly 0.2 ug, corresponding to tens of thousands of T cell genomes. The table came from immunoSEQ multiplex PCR; TCRdb's copy has only in-frame clones and leaves some out. The repertoire consists of more than 2,000,000 clones, with more than 80% occurring once and the leading ten covering under 0.15%. Comment on this clone: What it binds is not known.

The sequence derives from a man younger than 35 in good health. The chain couples TRBV10-3 to TRBJ2-5, with D possibly TRBD2 on 5 matching bases. Sequenced sample: naive CD4+ T cells sorted from blood. Subset indicated: CD45RA+ positively selected. The CDR3 coding sequence is TGTGCCATCAGTGAGTCGGTGCCGGGGATGGAAGAGACCCAGTACTTC. This gives the protein CAISESVPGMEETQYF.